The entry below describes one T cell receptor (beta chain). The sample holds many counts of this clonotype. No cognate antigen has been identified for it. Base qualities are not recorded, but no much larger clone differs from it by a single base. Ficoll-Paque density gradient centrifugation was the method used to isolate PBMCs. V is shortened by 0 bases, J by 7 bases, and the region joining them spans 12 bases. The germline V gene specifies SGHTA as CDR1 and FQGNSA as CDR2. CDR3 length: 14 amino acids, cysteine to phenylalanine. Only CDR3 DNA is held: 42 bases, read in frame from base 1. This record comes from a study of T-cell memory formation after mild COVID-19 (dated by TCRdb to the early 2020s). About the full investigation: TCR sequence clusters from the two donors were largely donor specific. T-cell clones expanding and contracting after mild COVID-19 in a couple of donors were tracked by longitudinal TCRalpha and TCRbeta repertoire sequencing. Two young, previously healthy adult volunteers, one female and one male, were included in the cohort.

Data came from an Illumina NovaSeq 6000. TCRalpha and TCRbeta cDNA libraries were constructed by 5'RACE with constant-segment primers, with sample barcodes and unique molecular identifiers being introduced. Trizol reagent was used to extract RNA from every sample. The libraries were amplified in two PCR steps, and the second step added a second sample barcode and Illumina TruSeq adapters. Libraries were sequenced on an Illumina NovaSeq with 2 x 150 bp paired-end reads. The authors processed their data as follows. Demultiplexing of reads and collapsing into UMI-guided consensus sequences were performed with migec v1.2.7. Using mixcr v2.1.11, UMI consensuses were aligned to TRA and TRB V and J templates and then assembled into clonotypes. Expanded or contracted clonotypes were those called significant by both edgeR and NoisET, with noise models trained on biological replicates. For edgeR calls, a false discovery rate-adjusted p below 0.01 and a log2 fold-change threshold of 1 were applied. As an exploratory analysis of dynamics, max-normalized trajectories of the 1000 most abundant clonotypes were examined with PCA combined with hierarchical clustering. Separately sequenced CD4+ and CD8+ repertoires were used to assign a CD4 or CD8 phenotype to each responding clone. Starting from the raw public reads, TCRdb applied fastp trimming at Q25, assembled clones with MiXCR and retained in-frame beta chains. Rows matching on CDR3 protein sequence are summarized as one entry with the most common DNA and genes. These V and J calls originate from TCRdb's pipeline instead of the authors' own analysis. The sample has hundreds of thousands of distinct CDR3 sequences on record, about 15% of them singletons. The leading ten clones occupy approximately 3.5% of the sample.

What the study reported, not specific to this receptor: Contracting CD4+ clones were found mainly in CM and EM memory subsets, while CD8+ clones were enriched in EMRA. Some responding clones were found in pre-infection memory, which suggests that pre-existing cross-reactive memory T cells took part in the SARS-CoV-2 response. Whether the second-wave clones peaking on day 37 were SARS-CoV-2 specific was not confirmed. Clones that contracted from day 15 to 85 showed balanced CD4/CD8 phenotypes, whereas a second wave of clones that expanded from day 15 to 37 leaned towards CD4+. Only a couple of mild cases were covered in the study, and larger cohorts including severe cases with pre-infection samples were considered necessary.

Sequencing was done on a sample of PBMCs or a T cell subset sorted from them (not recorded which). The receptor chain draws on TRBV7-2 and TRBJ1-2; D gene: possibly TRBD1, on 5 matching bases. The origin of this receptor is a young man who had mild COVID-19 (a few samples of this study predate the infection). The sample titles of this study are shuffled in the database, so cell type and time point are left out; the donor was told from shared clones. This receptor has the CDR3 CASSLAGGGSGYTF. The nucleotides are TGTGCCAGCAGCTTAGCCGGCGGGGGGAGTGGCTACACCTTC.